The 9 T cell receptor beta chains below were found in one sample sequenced in a study of CD8 T cell repertoires and HIV-1 epitope variants. Measured with immunoSEQ multiplex PCR; TCRdb has only the in-frame clones, and not every one. The sample has about 4,600 clones; 66% are singletons. These receptors have no identified antigens. Sequences were obtained from cultured CD8+ T cells derived from PBMCs. Receptor source: a male donor with HIV.

The chain employs TRBV7-9 and TRBJ2-3; 7 bases fit TRBD2. J was trimmed by 4 bases and V by 0 bases; bases with no gene match: 4. Per the germline V gene, CDR1 is SEHNR and CDR2 is FQNEAQ (reference sequence). This CDR3 has 15 residues. Here the CDR3 reads CASSLARGRADTQYF. CDR3 coding DNA: TGTGCCAGCAGCTTAGCGCGGGGGAGGGCAGATACGCAGTATTTT.

The CDR3 spells CASQSPRGGINEKLFF. The CDR3 DNA reads TGTGCCAGCCAAAGCCCTCGTGGGGGAATTAATGAAAAACTGTTTTTT. The chain carries TRBV6-6 and TRBJ1-4; a possible D gene is TRBD1 (5 bases). CDR1 and CDR2 from the germline V gene are MNHNY and SVGAGI (reference sequence). There are 16 residues in the CDR3. Deletions cut 8 bases from V and 4 bases from J, with 20 bases between.

This chain connects TRBV4-1 to TRBJ1-1, with D perhaps TRBD1 (6 bases). Per the germline V gene, CDR1 is MGHRA and CDR2 is YSYEKL. Deletions cut 3 bases from V and 0 bases from J, with 20 bases between. The CDR3 contains 18 residues. CDR3 coding DNA: TGCGCCAGCAGCCAGCAGCTTGACAGGACCCACATGAACACTGAAGCTTTCTTT. Protein: CASSQQLDRTHMNTEAFF.

CDR3 nucleotide sequence: TGTGCCAGCAGTTTTCGTCAGGGGTCCTACGAGCAGTACTTC. Translated, it gives CASSFRQGSYEQYF. The chain carries TRBV27 and TRBJ2-7; D is perhaps TRBD1 (6 bases). Germline loops: CDR1 MNHEY, CDR2 SMNVEV (reference sequence). This CDR3 comprises 14 residues. V gave up 3 bases and J gave up 1 base, with 10 bases separating them.

CDR3 residues: CASSTRGSGRTGELFF. The CDR3 nucleotides are TGTGCCAGCAGCACACGAGGCTCGGGTCGGACCGGGGAGCTGTTTTTT. The chain is built from TRBV13 and TRBJ2-2; D is undetermined. CDR1 is PRHDT and CDR2 is FYEKMQ in the germline V gene (reference sequence). The length of the CDR3 is 16 residues. With 5 bases removed from V and 5 bases from J, the gap between germline ends came to 18 bases.

The chain has TRBV5-4 and TRBJ2-7; D may be TRBD2 (6 bases). V was pared by 2 bases and J by 4 bases, with 10 bases between. The CDR3 contains 13 residues. The V gene's germline CDR1 is SGHNT and CDR2 YYREEE (reference sequence). The CDR3 spells CASSFGGTYEQYF. DNA of the CDR3: TGTGCCAGCAGCTTTGGCGGGACGTACGAGCAGTACTTC.

J is TRBJ2-2 and V is TRBV6-5; D ambiguous. Germline loops: CDR1 MNHEY, CDR2 SVGAGI. V was pared by 7 bases and J by 8 bases, with 17 bases between. The CDR3 has 14 amino acids. CDR3 sequence reads: CASTNPSSRGELFF. The CDR3 coding sequence is TGTGCCAGCACTAACCCATCAAGTCGGGGGGAGCTGTTTTTT.

In this sample, this clone turned up a few times. The rearrangement uses TRBV29-1 and TRBJ1-1; 7 bases line up with TRBD1. Trimming at V came to 7 bases and at J to 0 bases, leaving 5 bases not matched to a gene. The germline V gene has CDR1 SQVTM and CDR2 ANQGSEA. The CDR3 is 13 amino acids. CDR3 bases: TGCAGCGCCAGGGGACAGATGAACACTGAAGCTTTCTTT. As protein: CSARGQMNTEAFF.

The chain combines TRBV5-4 with TRBJ2-5, with 8 nucleotides matching TRBD2. This CDR3 region has 17 residues. The V segment lost 0 bases and the J segment 4 bases; nucleotides outside the gene matches: 11. Germline V gene lookup returns CDR1 SGHNT and CDR2 YYREEE (reference sequence). Here the CDR3 reads CASSLAGAGGSSETQYF. The CDR3 region has the DNA TGTGCCAGCAGCTTGGCCGGGGCGGGGGGCTCGTCAGAGACCCAGTACTTC.